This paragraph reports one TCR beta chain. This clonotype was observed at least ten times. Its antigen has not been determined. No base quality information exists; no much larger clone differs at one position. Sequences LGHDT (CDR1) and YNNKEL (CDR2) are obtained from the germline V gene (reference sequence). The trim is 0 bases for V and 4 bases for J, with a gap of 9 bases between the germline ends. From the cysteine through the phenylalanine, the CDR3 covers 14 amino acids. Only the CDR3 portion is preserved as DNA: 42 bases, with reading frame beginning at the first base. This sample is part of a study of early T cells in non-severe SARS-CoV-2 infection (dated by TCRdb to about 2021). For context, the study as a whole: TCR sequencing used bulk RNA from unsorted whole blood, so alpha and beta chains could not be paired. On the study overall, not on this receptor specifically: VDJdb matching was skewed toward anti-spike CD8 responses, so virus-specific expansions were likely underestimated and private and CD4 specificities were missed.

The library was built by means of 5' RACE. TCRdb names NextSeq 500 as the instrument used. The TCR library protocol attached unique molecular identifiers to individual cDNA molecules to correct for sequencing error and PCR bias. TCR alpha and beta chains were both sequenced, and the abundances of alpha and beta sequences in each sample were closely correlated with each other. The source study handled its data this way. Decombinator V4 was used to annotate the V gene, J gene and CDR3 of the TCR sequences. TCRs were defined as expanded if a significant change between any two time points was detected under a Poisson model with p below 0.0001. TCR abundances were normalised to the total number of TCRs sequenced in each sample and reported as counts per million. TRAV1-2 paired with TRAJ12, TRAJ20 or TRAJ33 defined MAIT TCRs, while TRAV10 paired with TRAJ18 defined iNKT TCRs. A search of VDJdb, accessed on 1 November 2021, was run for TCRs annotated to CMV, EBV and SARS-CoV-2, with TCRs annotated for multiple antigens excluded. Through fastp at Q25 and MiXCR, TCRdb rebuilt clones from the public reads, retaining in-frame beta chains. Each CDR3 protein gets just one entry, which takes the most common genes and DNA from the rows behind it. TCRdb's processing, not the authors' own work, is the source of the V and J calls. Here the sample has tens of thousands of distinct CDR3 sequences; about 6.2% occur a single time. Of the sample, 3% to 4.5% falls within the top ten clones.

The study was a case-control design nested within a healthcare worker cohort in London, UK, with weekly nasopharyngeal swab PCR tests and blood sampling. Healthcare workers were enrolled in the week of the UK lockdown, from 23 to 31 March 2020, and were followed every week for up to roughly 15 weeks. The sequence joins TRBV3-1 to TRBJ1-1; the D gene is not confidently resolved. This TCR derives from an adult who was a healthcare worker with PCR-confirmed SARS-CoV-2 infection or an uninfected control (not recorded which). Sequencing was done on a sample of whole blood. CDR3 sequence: CASSQEGVGTEAFF. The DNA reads TGTGCCAGCAGCCAAGAGGGTGTCGGCACTGAAGCTTTCTTT.